The 2 T cell receptor beta chains given below trace back to one sample, sequenced in a study of Ad26.COV2.S vaccination and SARS-CoV-2 variants listed by TCRdb under 2021. The library was obtained by the immunoSEQ multiplex PCR assay. The clones in this table, taken by TCRdb from immuneACCESS, are in-frame only. Not every clone is retained; where verified, under half of the shortfall comes from an unresolved V gene, and the cause of the rest is unknown. Within this sample are roughly 300,000 clones, with 80% to 90% of them counted one time only. Jointly, the top ten make up around 10% of the sample. Read against the paper, the sample's treatment or condition label means: some 20 received Ad26.COV2.S at low or high dose, single or two shots; five or six received placebo; per-sample allocation not given. For vaccine and placebo recipients, repertoires were sequenced using samples collected on day 63 after the first injection.

The sample consisted of peripheral blood, taken in a trial of Ad26.COV2.S vaccine versus placebo. Receptors were obtained from a person between 18 and 65 years old who received the Ad26.COV2.S COVID-19 vaccine or a placebo.

About this clone itself: The junction does not match germline at one end; this may be a read error. The chain joins TRBV7-7 to TRBJ2-3; 9 positions agree with TRBD1. Germline V gene data show CDR1 as SSHAT and CDR2 as FNYEAQ (reference sequence). The CDR3 is 14 amino acids. The CDR3, as DNA: TGTGCTAGCAGCCAAACAGGGGGCGAAGATACGCAGTATTTT. It translates to CASSQTGGEDTQYF.

This chain uses TRBV20-1 with TRBJ2-1, with a weak D call TRBD2 (5 bases). The length of the CDR3 is 11 residues. The V end was cut by 5 bases, the J end by 3 bases, with 5 bases between. The germline V gene encodes CDR1 DFQATT and CDR2 SNEGSKA (reference sequence). Here the CDR3 DNA reads TGCAGTGCTGGGAGCTACAATGAGCAGTTCTTC. Encoded protein: CSAGSYNEQFF.